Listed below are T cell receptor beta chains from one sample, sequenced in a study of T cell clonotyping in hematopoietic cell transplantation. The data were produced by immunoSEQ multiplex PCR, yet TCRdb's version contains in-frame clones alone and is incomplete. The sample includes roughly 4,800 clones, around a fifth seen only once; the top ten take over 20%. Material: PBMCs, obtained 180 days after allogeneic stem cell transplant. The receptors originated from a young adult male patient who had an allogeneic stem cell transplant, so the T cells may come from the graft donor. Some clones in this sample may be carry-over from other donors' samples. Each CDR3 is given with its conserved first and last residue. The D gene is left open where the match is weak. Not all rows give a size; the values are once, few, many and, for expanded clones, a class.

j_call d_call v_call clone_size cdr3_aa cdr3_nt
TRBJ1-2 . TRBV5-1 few CASSFQGTYGYTF TGCGCCAGCAGCTTCCAAGGGACTTATGGCTACACCTTC
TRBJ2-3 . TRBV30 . CASHQGDTQYF TGTGCCTCCCACCAGGGAGATACGCAGTATTTT
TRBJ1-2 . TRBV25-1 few CASSESYGYTF TGTGCCAGCAGTGAGTCATATGGCTACACCTTC
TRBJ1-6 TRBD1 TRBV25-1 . CASSSGGADSPLHF TGTGCCAGCAGTTCAGGGGGCGCCGATTCACCCCTCCACTTT
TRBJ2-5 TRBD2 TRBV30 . CATSGRETQYF TGTGCCACGAGCGGGAGGGAGACCCAGTACTTC
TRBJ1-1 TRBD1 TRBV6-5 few CASTGDRGSNTEAFF TGTGCCAGCACCGGGGACAGGGGCTCGAACACTGAAGCTTTCTTT
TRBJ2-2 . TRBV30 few CAWSRRSGELFF TGTGCCTGGAGTCGGAGGAGCGGGGAGCTGTTTTTT
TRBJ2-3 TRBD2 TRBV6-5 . CASGTSGSTDTQYF TGTGCCAGCGGGACTAGCGGGAGCACAGATACGCAGTATTTT
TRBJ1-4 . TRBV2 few CANHREGGGEKLFF TGTGCCAACCACCGAGAGGGTGGCGGTGAAAAACTGTTTTTT
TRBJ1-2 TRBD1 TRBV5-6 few CASRFGQGHYGYTF TGTGCCAGCAGGTTCGGACAGGGGCACTATGGCTACACCTTC
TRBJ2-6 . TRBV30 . CAWSVGSGANVLTF TGTGCCTGGAGTGTGGGATCTGGGGCCAACGTCCTGACTTTC
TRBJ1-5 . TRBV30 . CAWSERGNQPQHF TGTGCCTGGAGTGAGAGGGGCAATCAGCCCCAGCATTTT
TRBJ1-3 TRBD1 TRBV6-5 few CASSSDRGTRNTIYF TGTGCCAGCAGTTCGGACAGGGGAACGAGAAACACCATATATTTT
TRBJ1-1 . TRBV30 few CAWRRGGAGTNTEAFF TGTGCCTGGAGGCGCGGGGGGGCCGGAACGAACACTGAAGCTTTCTTT
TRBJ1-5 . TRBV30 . CAWKNSLNQPQHF TGTGCCTGGAAAAACAGCCTAAATCAGCCCCAGCATTTT
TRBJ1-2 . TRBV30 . CACPTITIYGYTF TGTGCCTGCCCTACGATAACAATCTATGGCTACACCTTC
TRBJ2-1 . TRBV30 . CAWSEGGLYNEQFF TGTGCCTGGAGTGAGGGGGGTCTCTACAATGAGCAGTTCTTC
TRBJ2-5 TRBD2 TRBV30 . CAWSVTSGGKETQYF TGTGCCTGGAGTGTAACTAGCGGGGGAAAAGAGACCCAGTACTTC
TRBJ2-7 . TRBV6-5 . CASRDSYEQYF TGTGCCAGCAGGGACAGCTACGAGCAGTACTTC
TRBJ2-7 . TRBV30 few CAWMPGLSSYEQYF TGTGCCTGGATGCCGGGACTCAGCTCCTACGAGCAGTACTTC
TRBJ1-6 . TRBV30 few CAWSVMAASSYNSPLHF TGTGCCTGGAGTGTAATGGCAGCCAGCTCCTATAATTCACCCCTCCACTTT
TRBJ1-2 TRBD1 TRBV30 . CAGTVNGYTF TGTGCCGGGACAGTGAATGGCTACACCTTC
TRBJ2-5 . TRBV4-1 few CASSQIGTYQETQYF TGCGCCAGCAGCCAAATCGGGACTTACCAAGAGACCCAGTACTTC
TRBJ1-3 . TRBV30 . CAWKKVGAGNTIYF TGTGCCTGGAAAAAGGTGGGAGCTGGAAACACCATATATTTT
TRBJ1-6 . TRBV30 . CAWTAGVRNSPLHF TGTGCCTGGACTGCAGGGGTGAGGAATTCACCCCTCCACTTT
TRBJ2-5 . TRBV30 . CAWSVRDGETQYF TGTGCCTGGAGTGTACGTGACGGGGAGACCCAGTACTTC
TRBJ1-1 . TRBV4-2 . CASSQEFSEEAFF TGTGCCAGCAGCCAAGAATTCAGTGAGGAAGCTTTCTTT
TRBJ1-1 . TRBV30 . CAWSVVGNTEAFF TGTGCCTGGAGTGTAGTTGGGAACACTGAAGCTTTCTTT
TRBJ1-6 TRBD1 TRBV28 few CASSSPAGGSSPLHF TGTGCCAGCAGTTCCCCAGCAGGGGGCAGTTCACCCCTCCACTTT
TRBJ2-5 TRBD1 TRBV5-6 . CASSLGVGTGGETQYF TGTGCCAGCAGCCTGGGAGTGGGGACAGGGGGGGAGACCCAGTACTTC
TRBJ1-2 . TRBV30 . CAWSGRADYGYTF TGTGCCTGGAGTGGAAGGGCAGACTATGGCTACACCTTC
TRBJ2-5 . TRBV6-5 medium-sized CASSYFGGQETQYF TGTGCCAGCAGTTACTTTGGGGGCCAAGAGACCCAGTACTTC
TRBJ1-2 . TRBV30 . CAWSGGRGLPGYTF TGTGCCTGGAGTGGCGGCAGGGGTTTACCTGGCTACACCTTC
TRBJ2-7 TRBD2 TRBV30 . CAWTLPGLGAYEQYF TGTGCCTGGACTCTCCCGGGACTAGGCGCATACGAGCAGTACTTC
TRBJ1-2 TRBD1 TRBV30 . CAWSEDRGLGYTF TGTGCCTGGAGTGAAGACAGGGGGCTCGGCTACACCTTC
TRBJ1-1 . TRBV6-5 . CASSYGGTEAFF TGTGCCAGCAGTTATGGAGGGACTGAAGCTTTCTTT
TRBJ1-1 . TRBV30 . CASERNTEAFF TGTGCCTCAGAGCGGAACACTGAAGCTTTCTTT
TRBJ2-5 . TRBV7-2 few CASSPYGSTEAQYF TGTGCCAGCAGCCCTTATGGCTCCACGGAAGCCCAGTACTTC
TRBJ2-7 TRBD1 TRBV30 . CAWSVGTGGYEQYF TGTGCCTGGAGTGTAGGGACAGGCGGTTACGAGCAGTACTTC
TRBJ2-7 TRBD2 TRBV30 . CAWSRGSGTYYEQYF TGTGCCTGGAGTAGGGGTAGCGGGACCTACTACGAGCAGTACTTC
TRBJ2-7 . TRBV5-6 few CASSFGRSSYEQYF TGTGCCAGCAGCTTTGGTAGGAGCTCCTACGAGCAGTACTTC
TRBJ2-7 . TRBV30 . CAWSGAANEQYF TGTGCCTGGAGTGGGGCAGCTAATGAGCAGTACTTC